The present T cell receptor beta chain was sequenced within a study of glioma-infiltrating T cells after dendritic cell vaccination. About the research overall: Autologous tumor lysate was loaded overnight onto monocyte-derived dendritic cells grown seven days with IL-4 and GM-CSF.

Amplification used 60 V beta primers and 13 J beta primers. The table came from immunoSEQ multiplex PCR; TCRdb's copy has only in-frame clones and leaves some out. This sample has approximately 100,000 clones, with roughly 81% found just once. General study findings and limits: No direct clonality-survival link was found; a diverse polyclonal response may matter.

On this clone: Its cognate antigen is unknown.

PBMC were collected before vaccination, two weeks after the third vaccination, and at progression. V lost 0 bases and J lost 1; bases outside the gene matches: 0. Per germline, CDR1 MGHRA and CDR2 YSYEKL. CDR3 length: 16 residues. The J gene is TRBJ2-3, the V gene TRBV4-1; 11 nucleotides line up with TRBD2. The specimen was blood, collected before dendritic cell vaccination. The TCR comes from a human donor with glioblastoma. The CDR3, as DNA: TGCGCCAGCAGCCAAGAGACTAGCGGGGGCACAGATACGCAGTATTTT. This codes for CASSQETSGGTDTQYF.